This TCR beta chain was found in a study of human T cells and chemical hapten exposure. The time point here: pre-sensitization, week 0. Treatment of the sample: therapeutic diphenylcyclopropenone sensitization with weekly scalp DPC. This clonotype was observed a few times. As yet, its antigen is unknown. CDR3 length: 15 residues. From germline, CDR1 is SGHRS and CDR2 YFSETQ. The germline V and J ends were trimmed by 0 bases and 0 bases, with 10 bases remaining between them. Regarding the study as a whole: Expanded TCR counts at PT1 went up together with patch test score, a positive correlation. Unchanged with DPC sensitization were TCRs above 1 in 1000 frequency.

In TCRdb, the RACE reads were re-called with MiXCR into one record per CDR3 protein. This sample has about 300,000 distinct CDR3 sequences; 5.5% occur once, and the top ten carry around 8.8%. The sample here was whole blood, taken in connection with sensitization to the hapten diphenylcyclopropenone (DPC). The source is a woman under 30 with alopecia areata. Some clones in this sample may be carry-over from other donors' samples. The rearrangement joins TRBV5-1 to TRBJ2-7; D is unclear. The CDR3 reads CASSLGHTSSYEQYF. In DNA, the CDR3 is TGCGCCAGCAGCTTGGGACACACAAGCTCCTACGAGCAGTACTTC.